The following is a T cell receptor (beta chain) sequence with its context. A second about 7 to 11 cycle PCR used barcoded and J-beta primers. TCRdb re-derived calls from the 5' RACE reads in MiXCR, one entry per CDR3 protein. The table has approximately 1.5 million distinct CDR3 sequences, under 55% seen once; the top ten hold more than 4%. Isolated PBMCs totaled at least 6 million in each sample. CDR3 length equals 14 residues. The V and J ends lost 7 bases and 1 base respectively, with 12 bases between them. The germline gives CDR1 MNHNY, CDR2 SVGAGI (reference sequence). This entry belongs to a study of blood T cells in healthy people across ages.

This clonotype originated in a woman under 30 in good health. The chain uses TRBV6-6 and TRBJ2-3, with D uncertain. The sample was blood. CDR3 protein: CASIPGGRTDTQYF. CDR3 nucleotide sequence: TGTGCCAGCATCCCGGGTGGCCGCACAGATACGCAGTATTTT.